This T cell receptor beta chain was sequenced during a study of PD-L1 blockade in urothelial cancer. Study details: The patients had undergone anywhere from 0 to 3 prior chemotherapy regimens. Analysis of the blood was performed 3 weeks (second dose) and 6 weeks after treatment start.

Every PCR received spiked-in synthetic TCR analog templates. Sequenced by immunoSEQ multiplex PCR; TCRdb stores in-frame clones only, minus some. Of about 51,000 clones in the sample, around 87% were seen once. This clone has a single count. Locally advanced or metastatic urothelial carcinoma was present in patients. Trimming took 7 bases from V and 4 from J, leaving 23 bases between them. This CDR3 has 15 residues. The germline CDR1 and CDR2 sequences are SQVTM and ANQGSEA. The sequence was obtained from a man aged 55 to 69 with urothelial cancer. Sequenced material: PBMCs, taken around atezolizumab (anti-PD-L1) treatment. V usage is TRBV29-1 and J usage is TRBJ2-7; no reliable D call. CDR3 in amino acids: CSALKLVRNLYEQYF. The DNA of the CDR3 is TGCAGCGCCCTGAAATTGGTCCGAAACCTATACGAGCAGTACTTC.